One and the same sample provided the 27 T cell receptor beta chains below, sequenced in a study of blood T cell repertoires in COVID-19. Assay: immunoSEQ multiplex PCR; the TCRdb copy retains only in-frame clones and omits some. The data contain approximately 260,000 clones, about nine tenths of them singletons. Sequencing was performed on peripheral blood. These receptor sequences come from a man between 50 and 59 years old with acute or convalescent COVID-19.

This chain joins TRBV21-1 and TRBJ1-4; TRBD1 is the table's D call, not checked against the DNA. TRBV21-1 is assigned pseudogene status. The CDR3 is 15 residues long. In DNA form, the CDR3 reads TGTGCCAGCAGCTTACAGGGACCCACTAATGAAAAACTGTTTTTT. Its protein is CASSLQGPTNEKLFF.

This chain links TRBV7-8 with TRBJ2-2; 8 bases align to TRBD2. J was trimmed by 4 bases and V by 7 bases; bases with no gene match: 5. This CDR3 spans 14 amino acids. The germline V gene encodes CDR1 SGHVS and CDR2 FQNEAQ. This chain's CDR3 is CASTGGAVTGELFF. The CDR3 region has the DNA TGTGCCAGCACCGGGGGGGCGGTCACCGGGGAGCTGTTTTTT.

The genes are TRBV5-1 and TRBJ2-7; a possible D gene is TRBD2 (6 bases). The ends were cut back, 0 bases at V and 2 bases at J, with 12 bases in the middle. The CDR3 is 15 residues long. Germline CDR1 is SGHRS and CDR2 is YFSETQ. The CDR3 region is CASSLVMAGTYEQYF. CDR3 sequence (DNA): TGCGCCAGCAGCTTGGTAATGGCGGGGACCTACGAGCAGTACTTC.

The genes are TRBV12-5 and TRBJ1-6; TRBD1 matches at 7 bases. CDR3 size: 15 residues. Germline CDR1 is LGHNT and CDR2 is FRNRAP. V shed 5 bases and J 5 bases; nucleotides not matched to a gene: 6. CDR3 DNA: TGTGCTAGTGGTCCGGCCGGGACAGATAATTCACCCCTCCACTTT. It translates to CASGPAGTDNSPLHF.

This clone has only one observation. The rearrangement links TRBV5-5 to TRBJ1-5; no clear D. In germline, CDR1 is SGHKS, CDR2 YYEKEE (reference sequence). The CDR3 consists of 14 residues. Trimming pared 5 bases from V and 0 bases from J, leaving 9 bases between. The CDR3, as DNA: TGTGCCAGCAGTTTCCTCCCTAGCAATCAGCCCCAGCATTTT. Translating it yields CASSFLPSNQPQHF.

The chain combines TRBV19 with TRBJ2-7, with TRBD1 identical over 8 bases. J was trimmed by 1 base and V by 3 bases; bases with no gene match: 8. Germline loops: CDR1 LNHDA, CDR2 SQIVND (reference sequence). This CDR3 spans 16 amino acids. CDR3 DNA: TGTGCCAGTAGTATGGAATGGGGACAGGTTTCCTACGAGCAGTACTTC. Translating gives CASSMEWGQVSYEQYF.

The chain combines TRBV10-2 with TRBJ2-3; 12 bases map to TRBD2. The CDR3 spans 15 residues. Germline V lookup: CDR1 WSHSY, CDR2 SAAADI. V was pared by 7 bases and J by 1 base, with 3 bases of the junction left unmatched. CDR3 DNA: TGCGCCAGCACCCGACTAGCGGGGGGCACAGATACGCAGTATTTT. Protein: CASTRLAGGTDTQYF.

Regarding this clone: The same CDR3 is also encoded by other DNA sequences in this sample. This rearrangement joins TRBV30 to TRBJ2-5; D not certain. Germline CDR1 and CDR2: GTSNPN and SVGIG (reference sequence). V gave up 3 bases and J gave up 5 bases, with 4 bases separating them. This CDR3 comprises 10 residues. CDR3 bases: TGTGCCTGGAGCCTGGAGACCCAGTACTTC. Amino acids: CAWSLETQYF.

V is TRBV5-1 and J is TRBJ1-1; possibly TRBD1 for D (5 bases). V lost 0 bases, J lost 5 bases, and 17 bases lay in between. This CDR3 spans 16 amino acids. Germline-derived CDR1 and CDR2 are SGHRS and YFSETQ. CDR3 bases: TGCGCCAGCAGCTTGGGATCGGCAGGGAGGGGAACTGAAGCTTTCTTT. This translates into CASSLGSAGRGTEAFF.

The count of this clone is one. V is TRBV5-4 and J is TRBJ2-7, with TRBD1 matching 9 bases. Per the germline V gene, CDR1 is SGHNT and CDR2 is YYREEE (reference sequence). CDR3 size: 14 residues. The V gene end was trimmed by 2 bases and the J gene end by 5 bases; junction bases not matched to a gene: 5. The CDR3 DNA reads as TGTGCCAGCAGCTTCGGACAGGGGCGAAACGAGCAGTACTTC. The encoded protein is CASSFGQGRNEQYF.

This chain links TRBV7-9 with TRBJ2-7; D is perhaps TRBD1 (6 bases). Trimming removed 5 bases at V and 2 bases at J, with 13 bases between. This CDR3 is built from 14 residues. Looked up from germline, CDR1 is SEHNR and CDR2 is FQNEAQ (reference sequence). DNA for the CDR3: TGTGCCAGCAGCCTCGACCAGGGGCCCTACGAGCAGTACTTC. This codes for CASSLDQGPYEQYF. Full variable domain (rest looked up from reference TRBV7-9 and TRBJ2-7): DTGVSQNPRHKITKRGQNVTFRCDPISEHNRLYWYRQTLGQGPEFLTYFQNEAQLEKSRLLSDRFSAERPKGSFSTLEIQRTEQGDSAMYLCASSLDQGPYEQYFGPGTRLTVT.

The V and J genes are TRBV5-1 and TRBJ2-1, with D possibly matching TRBD2 (5 bases). This CDR3 has 15 residues. Germline V gives CDR1 SGHRS, CDR2 YFSETQ. The V end was cut by 4 bases, the J end by 0 bases, with 11 bases between. The CDR3 reads CASSPPEVSYNEQFF. The CDR3 coding sequence is TGCGCCAGCAGCCCCCCGGAGGTCTCCTACAATGAGCAGTTCTTC. The complete variable domain, with remaining parts taken from reference TRBV5-1 and TRBJ2-1, reads KAGVTQTPRYLIKTRGQQVTLSCSPISGHRSVSWYQQTPGQGLQFLFEYFSETQRNKGNFPGRFSGRQFSNSRSEMNVSTLELGDSALYLCASSPPEVSYNEQFFGPGTRLTVL.

The chain has TRBV6-5 and TRBJ1-1; a weak D match, TRBD1 (5 bases). Trimming removed 7 bases from V and 6 bases from J, with 15 bases in between. The CDR3 length is 13 residues. The germline V gene encodes CDR1 MNHEY and CDR2 SVGAGI. CDR3 sequence reads: CASTLWGLPEAFF. Here the CDR3 DNA reads TGTGCCAGCACCCTCTGGGGCCTCCCTGAAGCTTTCTTT.

V gene TRBV7-9 combines with J gene TRBJ1-3; D gene unclear. This CDR3 contains 15 residues. From germline, CDR1 is SEHNR and CDR2 FQNEAQ (reference sequence). The V end lost 4 bases, the J end lost 0 bases, and 10 bases lay between the germline ends. The CDR3 DNA sequence: TGTGCCAGCAGCTCAAGCCGGTTCTCTGGAAACACCATATATTTT. Protein sequence: CASSSSRFSGNTIYF.

The CDR3 loop is CASSQTGAYGYTF. The CDR3 region has the DNA TGTGCCAGCAGTCAGACAGGGGCCTATGGCTACACCTTC. The chain employs TRBV12-3 or TRBV12-4 and TRBJ1-2; 8 nucleotides match TRBD1. This CDR3 contains 13 residues. Trimming cost V 5 bases and J 4 bases; bases outside gene matches: 3.

The genes are TRBV27 and TRBJ1-2; no firm D call. Trimming cost V 6 bases and J 3 bases, with 11 bases left between them. Germline V gene data show CDR1 as MNHEY and CDR2 as SMNVEV (reference sequence). CDR3 length equals 13 residues. The CDR3 DNA reads TGTGCCAGCAGGGCCCCGGGGTACTATGGCTACACCTTC. It translates to CASRAPGYYGYTF.

This clone was observed once. The J gene is TRBJ2-5, the V gene TRBV9, with D maybe TRBD2 (6 bases). The V end was cut by 4 bases, the J end by 5 bases, with 9 bases between. The CDR3 loop spans 12 amino acids. The germline gives CDR1 SGDLS, CDR2 YYNGEE. The CDR3 loop reads CASSPRGETQYF. CDR3 DNA sequence: TGTGCCAGCAGCCCCCGGGGGGAGACCCAGTACTTC. Using reference TRBV9 and TRBJ2-5 for the parts outside the CDR3, the full variable domain is DSGVTQTPKHLITATGQRVTLRCSPRSGDLSVYWYQQSLDQGLQFLIQYYNGEERAKGNILERFSAQQFPDLHSELNLSSLELGDSALYFCASSPRGETQYFGPGTRLLVL.

The gene calls are TRBV3-1 (or the pseudogene TRBV3-2) and TRBJ1-5; no clear D gene. CDR1 LGHDT and CDR2 YNNKEL come from the germline V gene (reference sequence). The length of the CDR3 is 12 residues. Deletions cut 4 bases from V and 6 bases from J, with 7 bases between. The CDR3 DNA sequence: TGTGCCAGCAGCCCCCCAGGTCAGCCCCAGCATTTT. It translates to CASSPPGQPQHF.

The chain employs TRBV10-2 and TRBJ2-5, with D perhaps TRBD2 (6 bases). V shed 2 bases and J shed 5 bases, with 9 bases lying between them. The CDR3 extends over 13 amino acids. In germline, CDR1 is WSHSY, CDR2 SAAADI. CDR3 in DNA: TGCGCCAGCAGTGAGGGGGGGTCGGAGACCCAGTACTTC. Translated: CASSEGGSETQYF.

The chain recombines TRBV6-4 with TRBJ1-5; D remains unclear. The CDR3 has 11 residues. Trimming left V 10 bases short and J 0 bases short, with 4 bases between. Germline CDR1 is MRHNA and CDR2 is SNTAGT. The CDR3 region has the DNA TGTGCCAACACTAGCAATCAGCCCCAGCATTTT. Its protein product is CANTSNQPQHF.

The table lists this clone with a few counts. The V and J genes are TRBV11-2 and TRBJ1-2, with 7 nucleotides matching TRBD1. CDR1 is SGHAT, CDR2 FQNNGV, per germline. The CDR3 has 14 residues. Losses at the gene ends were 5 bases for V and 7 bases for J; bases not matched to a gene: 10. CDR3 amino acids: CASSPQGVYSGYTF. The CDR3 nucleotides are TGTGCCAGCAGCCCTCAGGGGGTATACTCTGGCTACACCTTC.

The chain combines TRBV7-9 with TRBJ1-5; D is perhaps TRBD1 (6 bases). The V gene's germline CDR1 is SEHNR and CDR2 FQNEAQ (reference sequence). The CDR3 is made up of 15 amino acids. With 5 bases removed from V and 0 bases from J, the gap between germline ends came to 11 bases. CDR3 protein: CASSAPGDSNQPQHF. DNA of the CDR3: TGTGCCAGCAGCGCTCCAGGGGATAGCAATCAGCCCCAGCATTTT. Combining the CDR3 with reference TRBV7-9 and TRBJ1-5 gives the whole variable domain DTGVSQNPRHKITKRGQNVTFRCDPISEHNRLYWYRQTLGQGPEFLTYFQNEAQLEKSRLLSDRFSAERPKGSFSTLEIQRTEQGDSAMYLCASSAPGDSNQPQHFGDGTRLSIL.

V gene TRBV12-3 or TRBV12-4 combines with J gene TRBJ2-7; 8 bases line up with TRBD2. This CDR3 has 12 residues. Trimming removed 5 bases from V and 3 bases from J; junction bases left unmatched: 0. The CDR3 is CASSGTSYEQYF. DNA for the CDR3: TGTGCCAGCAGTGGGACTAGCTACGAGCAGTACTTC.

The chain combines TRBV6-4 with TRBJ1-5, with TRBD1 as a possible D gene (6 bases). The CDR3 is 12 residues long. V gave up 7 bases and J gave up 12 bases, with 16 bases separating them. CDR1 is MRHNA and CDR2 is SNTAGT in the germline V gene. The CDR3 protein is CASNRTVDRQHF. The CDR3 bases are TGTGCCAGCAACCGGACAGTAGACCGCCAGCATTTT.

The genes are TRBV3-1 (or the pseudogene TRBV3-2) and TRBJ2-7; TRBD2 might be the D (7 bases). V shed 5 bases and J shed 5 bases, with 16 bases lying between them. The CDR3 is 14 residues long. CDR1 LGHDT and CDR2 YNNKEL come from the germline V gene (reference sequence). CDR3 nucleotide sequence: TGTGCCAGCAGCTGGGGGGGCGTTCTTCACGAGCAGTACTTC. This encodes CASSWGGVLHEQYF.

The genes are TRBV5-1 and TRBJ1-2; D is perhaps TRBD1 (5 bases). The V gene's germline CDR1 is SGHRS and CDR2 YFSETQ. V was shortened by 1 base and J by 6 bases, with 13 bases between the two germline ends. The CDR3 covers 14 residues. CDR3 loop: CASSLIEGRDGYTF. The CDR3 DNA sequence: TGCGCCAGCAGCTTGATTGAGGGGAGGGATGGCTACACCTTC. Together with reference TRBV5-1 and TRBJ1-2, the CDR3 gives the full variable domain: KAGVTQTPRYLIKTRGQQVTLSCSPISGHRSVSWYQQTPGQGLQFLFEYFSETQRNKGNFPGRFSGRQFSNSRSEMNVSTLELGDSALYLCASSLIEGRDGYTFGSGTRLTVV.

The CDR3 bases are TGTGCCAGCAGTTGGACAGGACCCTACGAGCAGTACTTC. Residues: CASSWTGPYEQYF. V usage is TRBV2 and J usage is TRBJ2-7, with 7 bases lining up with TRBD1. CDR1 SNHLY and CDR2 FYNNEI come from the germline V gene. With 5 bases clipped from V and 2 bases from J, the junction kept 3 bases outside the gene matches. The CDR3 length is 13 residues.